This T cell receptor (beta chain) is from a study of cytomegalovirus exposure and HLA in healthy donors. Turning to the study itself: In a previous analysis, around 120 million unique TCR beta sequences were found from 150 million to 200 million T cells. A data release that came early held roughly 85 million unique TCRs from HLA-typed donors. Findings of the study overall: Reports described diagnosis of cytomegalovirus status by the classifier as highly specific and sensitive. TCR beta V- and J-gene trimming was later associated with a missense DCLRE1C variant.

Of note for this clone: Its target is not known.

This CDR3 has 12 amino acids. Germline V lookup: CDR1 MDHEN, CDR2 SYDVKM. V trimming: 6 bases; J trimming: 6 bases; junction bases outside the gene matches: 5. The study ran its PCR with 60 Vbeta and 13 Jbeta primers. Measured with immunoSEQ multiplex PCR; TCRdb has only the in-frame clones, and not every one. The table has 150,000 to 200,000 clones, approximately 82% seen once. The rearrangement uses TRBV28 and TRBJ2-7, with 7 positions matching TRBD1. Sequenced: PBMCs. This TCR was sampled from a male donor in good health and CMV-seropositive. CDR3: CASRTTGVEQYF. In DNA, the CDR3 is TGTGCCAGCAGAACTACAGGGGTCGAGCAGTACTTC.